The 29 T cell receptor beta chains presented below share a single source sample, sequenced in a study of blood T cell repertoires in COVID-19. The method was immunoSEQ multiplex PCR; TCRdb's version includes in-frame clones alone and lacks a portion of them. The sample has about 60,000 clones, 80% to 90% seen once. The sample was PBMCs or T cells enriched from blood (not recorded which). The receptors here all came from a woman in her thirties or forties with acute COVID-19.

The chain has TRBV5-4 and TRBJ1-6, with TRBD1 identical over 9 bases. With 3 bases clipped from V and 10 bases from J, the junction kept 8 bases outside the gene matches. Germline values: CDR1 SGHNT, CDR2 YYREEE (reference sequence). The CDR3 loop spans 15 amino acids. The DNA of the CDR3 is TGTGCCAGCAGCTCGAGGGACAGGGCTGGGTCACCCCTCCACTTT. Protein: CASSSRDRAGSPLHF. The full variable domain, in which reference TRBV5-4 and TRBJ1-6 provide the parts outside the CDR3, is ETGVTQSPTHLIKTRGQQVTLRCSSQSGHNTVSWYQQALGQGPQFIFQYYREEENGRGNFPPRFSGLQFPNYSSELNVNALELDDSALYLCASSSRDRAGSPLHFGNGTRLTVT.

The rearrangement uses TRBV28 and TRBJ1-5; D uncertain. The length of the CDR3 is 14 residues. CDR1 and CDR2 from the germline V gene are MDHEN and SYDVKM. V was trimmed by 2 bases and J by 0 bases, leaving 5 bases between them. CDR3 loop: CASSLPGSNQPQHF. CDR3 nucleotides: TGTGCCAGCAGTTTACCGGGTAGCAATCAGCCCCAGCATTTT.

The V call is TRBV10-2, the J call TRBJ1-2, with 9 bases matching TRBD1. The CDR3 extends over 16 amino acids. Per the germline V gene, CDR1 is WSHSY and CDR2 is SAAADI. With 3 bases clipped from V and 0 bases from J, the junction kept 5 bases outside the gene matches. CDR3 nucleotides: TGCGCCAGCAGTGAAGAAAGACAGGGGGCTAACTATGGCTACACCTTC. This translates into CASSEERQGANYGYTF.

This sequence joins TRBV28 and TRBJ1-5; D call uncertain. Trimming pared 8 bases from V and 1 base from J, leaving 9 bases between. Germline CDR1 and CDR2: MDHEN and SYDVKM. The CDR3 is 13 residues long. The CDR3 loop is CASLTGSNQPQHF. Written as DNA, the CDR3 is TGTGCCAGCCTGACGGGAAGCAATCAGCCCCAGCATTTT.

This clone has only one observation. The V and J genes are TRBV5-1 and TRBJ1-4, with D unresolved. Trimming removed 3 bases at V and 3 bases at J, with 18 bases between. The CDR3 has 17 residues. Germline-derived CDR1 and CDR2 are SGHRS and YFSETQ. The CDR3 reads CASSSREASWANEKLFF. DNA of the CDR3: TGCGCCAGCAGCTCACGGGAAGCGTCATGGGCTAATGAAAAACTGTTTTTT. Supplemented by reference TRBV5-1 and TRBJ1-4, the full variable domain reads KAGVTQTPRYLIKTRGQQVTLSCSPISGHRSVSWYQQTPGQGLQFLFEYFSETQRNKGNFPGRFSGRQFSNSRSEMNVSTLELGDSALYLCASSSREASWANEKLFFGSGTQLSVL.

The rearrangement joins TRBV4-1 to TRBJ2-3, with 12 bases lining up with TRBD1. Unmatched junction bases numbered 10, after V lost 0 bases and J lost 6 bases. Germline lookup yields CDR1 MGHRA and CDR2 YSYEKL. The CDR3 is 18 amino acids. This CDR3 is CASSQDHTGQGARDTQYF. CDR3 nucleotides: TGCGCCAGCAGCCAAGATCATACGGGACAGGGGGCGCGTGATACGCAGTATTTT.

The chain couples TRBV28 to TRBJ2-5, with 9 nucleotides matching TRBD2. V was clipped by 3 bases and J by 7 bases; unmatched bases: 9. The CDR3 is 15 residues long. The germline V gene encodes CDR1 MDHEN and CDR2 SYDVKM. The CDR3 bases are TGTGCCAGCAGTTTCAGGAGTAGCGGGAGAGGGACCCAGTACTTC. This encodes CASSFRSSGRGTQYF.

The chain is built from TRBV7-9 and TRBJ2-5; 8 bases are a match to TRBD2. This CDR3 is 15 amino acids long. With 2 bases clipped from V and 5 bases from J, the junction kept 7 bases outside the gene matches. Germline V lookup: CDR1 SEHNR, CDR2 FQNEAQ (reference sequence). CDR3 in DNA: TGTGCCAGCAGCTTACGGGCGGGAGGAAGGGAGACCCAGTACTTC. It specifies CASSLRAGGRETQYF.

This clone appeared once. The chain links TRBV10-1 to TRBJ1-4; 7 bases fit TRBD1. J was trimmed by 2 bases and V by 8 bases; bases with no gene match: 11. Germline-derived CDR1 and CDR2 are WNHNN and SYGVQD (reference sequence). This CDR3 is built from 16 residues. The CDR3 region is CASRDSPPYTNEKLFF. CDR3 coding DNA: TGCGCCAGCCGGGACAGCCCACCGTACACTAATGAAAAACTGTTTTTT.

This sequence joins TRBV19 and TRBJ1-2; TRBD1 matches at 9 bases. Trimming removed 8 bases from V and 5 bases from J; junction bases left unmatched: 6. The germline V gene encodes CDR1 LNHDA and CDR2 SQIVND (reference sequence). The CDR3 extends over 13 amino acids. CDR3 bases: TGTGCCAGTGATCCCGGGACAGGGTATGGCTACACCTTC. Translating gives CASDPGTGYGYTF.

This clone occurred a few times. The chain uses TRBV6-6 and TRBJ1-3; TRBD1 matches at 9 bases. This CDR3 spans 14 amino acids. Germline CDR1 reads MNHNY; CDR2 reads SVGAGI (reference sequence). V lost 8 bases, J lost 0 bases, and 2 bases stayed unmatched. CDR3 amino acids: CASGQGNSGNTIYF. For the CDR3, the DNA is TGTGCCAGCGGACAGGGGAACTCTGGAAACACCATATATTTT.

The gene calls are TRBV19 and TRBJ2-3, with a weak D call TRBD2 (5 bases). V lost 8 bases and J 5 bases, leaving 20 bases between the germline ends. This CDR3 is 15 amino acids long. In germline, CDR1 is LNHDA, CDR2 SQIVND (reference sequence). This CDR3 reads CASAKEGTYQDTQYF. The CDR3 DNA reads as TGTGCCAGTGCCAAAGAGGGTACATATCAAGATACGCAGTATTTT. Full variable domain (remainder filled in from reference TRBV19 and TRBJ2-3): DGGITQSPKYLFRKEGQNVTLSCEQNLNHDAMYWYRQDPGQGLRLIYYSQIVNDFQKGDIAEGYSVSREKKESFPLTVTSAQKNPTAFYLCASAKEGTYQDTQYFGPGTRLTVL.

The V call is TRBV6-2 or TRBV6-3, the J call TRBJ2-1; 10 bases line up with TRBD2. The CDR3 is made up of 15 amino acids. Losses at the gene ends were 3 bases for V and 8 bases for J; bases not matched to a gene: 7. Per germline, CDR1 MNHEY and CDR2 SVGEGT. CDR3 coding DNA: TGTGCCAGCAGTTATACCAGCGGGGGGGTAGATGAGCAGTTCTTC. This sequence encodes CASSYTSGGVDEQFF.

J is TRBJ1-1 and V is TRBV6-5; maybe TRBD1 (5 bases). Germline lookup yields CDR1 MNHEY and CDR2 SVGAGI. Trimming removed 0 bases at V and 2 bases at J, with 10 bases between. This CDR3 is built from 15 residues. CDR3: CASSYSGQGNTEAFF. The CDR3 DNA sequence: TGTGCCAGCAGTTACTCGGGGCAGGGAAACACTGAAGCTTTCTTT.

In regard to this clone: The junction and the germline gene differ at one end; a read error may be behind it. In DNA form, the CDR3 reads TGTGCCAGCCAAACCCCGACAGGGGGTAATCCACCCCTCCACTTT. This codes for CASQTPTGGNPPLHF. The V gene is TRBV28, the J gene TRBJ1-6; the match to TRBD1 covers 9 bases. Germline V gene lookup returns CDR1 MDHEN and CDR2 SYDVKM. The length of the CDR3 is 15 residues.

This clone came up once. This rearrangement joins TRBV10-3 to TRBJ2-3; 8 bases are a match to TRBD1. In germline, CDR1 is ENHRY, CDR2 SYGVKD. The V and J ends lost 3 bases and 1 base, in that order; junction bases with no gene match: 12. This CDR3 has 18 amino acids. This CDR3 reads CAISETSVAGGGTDTQYF. In DNA form, the CDR3 reads TGTGCCATCAGTGAAACCTCGGTGGCAGGGGGCGGCACAGATACGCAGTATTTT.

The chain uses TRBV4-1 and TRBJ1-2, with TRBD1 as a possible D gene (5 bases). The CDR3 runs 16 residues. Trimming took 3 bases from V and 0 from J, leaving 14 bases between them. Germline CDR1 is MGHRA and CDR2 is YSYEKL. CDR3 region: CASSHAMTVTNYGYTF. In nucleotides, the CDR3 is TGCGCCAGCAGCCACGCAATGACAGTTACTAACTATGGCTACACCTTC.

The chain carries TRBV10-3 and TRBJ2-5; 12 bases match TRBD1. The CDR3 loop spans 18 amino acids. J was trimmed by 7 bases and V by 6 bases; bases with no gene match: 18. Looked up from germline, CDR1 is ENHRY and CDR2 is SYGVKD. The CDR3 bases are TGTGCCATCAGGACCGGGACAGGGGGCATTGGGACCTCCGGGACCCAGTACTTC. Translation: CAIRTGTGGIGTSGTQYF.

V and J are TRBV11-2 and TRBJ1-4; 7 nucleotides line up with TRBD1. CDR3 length: 13 residues. With V trimmed by 1 base and J by 10 bases, 3 bases remained unmatched. Looked up from germline, CDR1 is SGHAT and CDR2 is FQNNGV. The CDR3 sequence: CASSLGGTAKLFF. CDR3 bases: TGTGCCAGCAGCTTAGGCGGGACAGCAAAACTGTTTTTT.

This clone was picked up a small number of times. The V call is TRBV19, the J call TRBJ1-5; D is undetermined. Trimming removed 1 base at V and 4 bases at J, with 8 bases between. Germline CDR1 and CDR2: LNHDA and SQIVND (reference sequence). CDR3 length equals 14 residues. CDR3 region: CASSIGGRNQPQHF. For the CDR3, the DNA is TGTGCCAGTAGTATAGGAGGGAGGAATCAGCCCCAGCATTTT.

In its sample, this clone was seen once. The rearrangement joins TRBV14 to TRBJ2-3; 14 bases map to TRBD2. V lost 6 bases, J lost 4 bases, and 12 bases stayed unmatched. Germline V gives CDR1 SGHDN, CDR2 FVKESK. The CDR3 sequence is 18 residues long. The DNA of the CDR3 is TGTGCCAGCAGTCGAACAGGGACTAGCGGGAGTAGGGCAGATACGCAGTATTTT. Protein sequence: CASSRTGTSGSRADTQYF. Variable domain in full (rest from reference TRBV14 and TRBJ2-3): EAGVTQFPSHSVIEKGQTVTLRCDPISGHDNLYWYRRVMGKEIKFLLHFVKESKQDESGMPNNRFLAERTGGTYSTLKVQPAELEDSGVYFCASSRTGTSGSRADTQYFGPGTRLTVL.

The V call is TRBV4-1, the J call TRBJ1-1, with a tentative D call TRBD1 (5 bases). The CDR3 is 17 amino acids. The germline V and J ends were trimmed by 1 base and 4 bases, with 19 bases remaining between them. In germline, CDR1 is MGHRA, CDR2 YSYEKL. The CDR3 DNA sequence: TGCGCCAGCAGCCAAGGTGAGACAGTGACGTCTGGCACTGAAGCTTTCTTT. It is translated as CASSQGETVTSGTEAFF.

The J gene is TRBJ1-4, the V gene TRBV6-5; D unclear. The germline V gene has CDR1 MNHEY and CDR2 SVGAGI. V lost 4 bases, J lost 4 bases, and 10 bases lay in between. The CDR3 runs to 14 residues. CDR3 in amino acids: CASSSRVLNEKLFF. In nucleotides, the CDR3 is TGTGCCAGCAGTTCCCGGGTCCTTAATGAAAAACTGTTTTTT.

The genes are TRBV7-8 and TRBJ2-7; 8 nucleotides agree with TRBD2. Germline values: CDR1 SGHVS, CDR2 FQNEAQ. Germline trimming cut 1 base from V and 0 bases from J; bases unmatched to any gene: 5. This CDR3 has 16 residues. CDR3 sequence reads: CASSLESSGVSYEQYF. CDR3 in DNA: TGTGCCAGCAGCTTAGAGAGTAGCGGGGTCTCCTACGAGCAGTACTTC. Complete variable domain (other parts from reference TRBV7-8 and TRBJ2-7): GAGVSQSPRYKVAKRGQDVALRCDPISGHVSLFWYQQALGQGPEFLTYFQNEAQLDKSGLPSDRFFAERPEGSVSTLKIQRTQQEDSAVYLCASSLESSGVSYEQYFGPGTRLTVT.

This chain links TRBV10-2 with TRBJ2-3, with D possibly TRBD1 on 6 matching bases. Germline V gives CDR1 WSHSY, CDR2 SAAADI. This CDR3 region has 15 residues. Trimming removed 8 bases from V and 3 bases from J, with 18 bases in between. The DNA for the CDR3 is TGCGCCAGCGGGCAGCGCGAAGGGGGTACAGATACGCAGTATTTT. This translates into CASGQREGGTDTQYF.

The gene calls are TRBV10-3 and TRBJ1-1; TRBD1 is a possible D gene (5 bases). V shed 4 bases and J shed 1 base, with 10 bases lying between them. The CDR3 extends over 14 amino acids. Germline V gene sequence: CDR1 ENHRY, CDR2 SYGVKD. CDR3 coding DNA: TGTGCCATCAGTGGGCAGGGCGGGAACACTGAAGCTTTCTTT. It specifies CAISGQGGNTEAFF.

The chain links TRBV4-2 to TRBJ1-6; D is perhaps TRBD1 (6 bases). CDR1 is LGHNA and CDR2 is YNFKEQ in the germline V gene. CDR3 length: 14 residues. Trimming stripped 3 bases from V and 7 bases from J, with 10 bases between. This chain's CDR3 is CASSQGAGNSPLHF. DNA for the CDR3: TGTGCCAGCAGCCAGGGGGCAGGGAATTCACCCCTCCACTTT.

V is TRBV28 and J is TRBJ1-1; 7 bases are a match to TRBD1. Per the germline V gene, CDR1 is MDHEN and CDR2 is SYDVKM. J was trimmed by 0 bases and V by 6 bases; bases with no gene match: 4. CDR3 length: 14 amino acids. CDR3 DNA sequence: TGTGCCAGCAGCCGGGACAGCATGAACACTGAAGCTTTCTTT. Translated: CASSRDSMNTEAFF. The complete variable domain, with remaining parts taken from reference TRBV28 and TRBJ1-1, reads DVKVTQSSRYLVKRTGEKVFLECVQDMDHENMFWYRQDPGLGLRLIYFSYDVKMKEKGDIPEGYSVSREKKERFSLILESASTNQTSMYLCASSRDSMNTEAFFGQGTRLTVV.

This rearrangement joins TRBV6-5 to TRBJ1-4, with 8 nucleotides matching TRBD1. The germline gives CDR1 MNHEY, CDR2 SVGAGI. Trimming at V came to 5 bases and at J to 5 bases, leaving 7 bases not matched to a gene. The CDR3 is made up of 15 amino acids. The CDR3 sequence is CASSTRQGRNEKLFF. The CDR3 DNA follows: TGTGCCAGCAGTACCCGACAGGGGAGAAATGAAAAACTGTTTTTT.